The clone carrying this T cell receptor beta chain was observed a few times. Its target is unknown. This CDR3 region has 14 residues. V shed 2 bases and J shed 0 bases, with 9 bases lying between them. The germline gives CDR1 SGHKS, CDR2 YYEKEE (reference sequence). The data stem from a study of T cell repertoires in cytomegalovirus infection. The overall study: TCR beta signatures that were public indicated CMV infection and matching HLA type. Findings and caveats of the study: CMV-specific TCR beta clonotypes restricted by HLA-C were the ones dominating the ex vivo response. People with CMV and the relevant HLA were identified by cumulative public TCR beta family frequency.

MiXCR, run by TCRdb on the reads, gives a single entry per CDR3 protein. This table has hundreds of thousands of distinct CDR3 sequences, approximately 25% appearing once. V is TRBV5-5 and J is TRBJ2-7; maybe TRBD1 (5 bases). This receptor was obtained from a human donor in good health (CMV status not recorded). Some clones in this sample may be carry-over from other donors' samples. The material sequenced was CD8+ T cells from PBMCs. CDR3: CASSLDRLSYEQYF. DNA of the CDR3: TGTGCCAGCAGCTTAGACAGACTCTCCTACGAGCAGTACTTC. Complete variable domain (other parts from reference TRBV5-5 and TRBJ2-7): DAGVTQSPTHLIKTRGQQVTLRCSPISGHKSVSWYQQVLGQGPQFIFQYYEKEERGRGNFPDRFSARQFPNYSSELNVNALLLGDSALYLCASSLDRLSYEQYFGPGTRLTVT.